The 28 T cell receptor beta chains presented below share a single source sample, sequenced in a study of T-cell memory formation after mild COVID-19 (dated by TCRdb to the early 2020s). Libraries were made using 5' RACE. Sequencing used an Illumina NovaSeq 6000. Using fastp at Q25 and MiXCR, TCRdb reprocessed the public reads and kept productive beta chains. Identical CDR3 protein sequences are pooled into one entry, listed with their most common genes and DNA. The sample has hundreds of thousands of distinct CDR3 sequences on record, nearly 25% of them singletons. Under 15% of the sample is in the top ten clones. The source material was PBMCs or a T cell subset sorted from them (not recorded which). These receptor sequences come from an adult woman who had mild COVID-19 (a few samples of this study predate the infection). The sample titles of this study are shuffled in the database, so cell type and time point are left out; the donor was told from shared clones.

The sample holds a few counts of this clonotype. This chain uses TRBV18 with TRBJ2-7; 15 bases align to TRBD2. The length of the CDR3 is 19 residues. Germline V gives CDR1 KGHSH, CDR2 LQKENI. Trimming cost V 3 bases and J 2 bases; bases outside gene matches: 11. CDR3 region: CASSPLTRTSGRAAYEQYF. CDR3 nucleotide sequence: TGTGCCAGCTCACCCCTGACCCGGACTAGCGGGAGGGCAGCCTACGAGCAGTACTTC.

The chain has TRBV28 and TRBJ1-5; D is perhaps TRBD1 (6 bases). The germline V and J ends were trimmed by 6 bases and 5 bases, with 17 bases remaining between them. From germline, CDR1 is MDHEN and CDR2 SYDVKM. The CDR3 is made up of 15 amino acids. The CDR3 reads CASSLQGGGDQPQHF. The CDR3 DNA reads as TGTGCCAGCAGCCTACAGGGTGGGGGTGATCAGCCCCAGCATTTT.

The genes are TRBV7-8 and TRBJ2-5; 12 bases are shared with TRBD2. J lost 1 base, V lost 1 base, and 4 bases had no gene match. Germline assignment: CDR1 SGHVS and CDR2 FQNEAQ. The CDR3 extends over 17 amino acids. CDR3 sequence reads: CASSLEGLAGPQETQYF. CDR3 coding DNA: TGTGCCAGCAGCTTAGAGGGACTAGCGGGCCCCCAAGAGACCCAGTACTTC.

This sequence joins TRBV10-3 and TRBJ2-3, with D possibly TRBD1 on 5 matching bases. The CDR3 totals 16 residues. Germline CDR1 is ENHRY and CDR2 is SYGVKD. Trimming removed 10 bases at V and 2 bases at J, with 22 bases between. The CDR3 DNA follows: TGTGCCACCCACCACGCGAACAGGTCTCCCACAGATACGCAGTATTTT. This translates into CATHHANRSPTDTQYF.

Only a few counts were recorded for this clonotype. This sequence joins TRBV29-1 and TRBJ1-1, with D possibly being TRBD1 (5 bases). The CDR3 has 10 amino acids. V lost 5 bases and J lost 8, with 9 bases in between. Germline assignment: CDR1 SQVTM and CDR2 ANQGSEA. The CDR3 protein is CSVYWTEAFF. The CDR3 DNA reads TGCAGCGTTTATTGGACAGAAGCTTTCTTT.

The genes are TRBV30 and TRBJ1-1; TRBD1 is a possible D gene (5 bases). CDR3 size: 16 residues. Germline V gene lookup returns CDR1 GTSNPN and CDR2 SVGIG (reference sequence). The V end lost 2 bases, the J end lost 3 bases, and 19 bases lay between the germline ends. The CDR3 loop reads CAWSTQNRQTYTEAFF. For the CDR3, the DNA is TGTGCCTGGAGTACCCAAAACCGACAGACGTACACTGAAGCTTTCTTT.

Written as DNA, the CDR3 is TGTGCCAGCAGCCAGACTAGCGGGGGGGCCGATGAGCAGTTCTTC. It encodes CASSQTSGGADEQFF. The J gene is TRBJ2-1, the V gene TRBV7-9; 14 nucleotides align to TRBD2. CDR1 and CDR2 from the germline V gene are SEHNR and FQNEAQ (reference sequence). The ends lost 5 bases at V and 8 bases at J; junction bases unmatched: 5. This CDR3 region has 15 residues.

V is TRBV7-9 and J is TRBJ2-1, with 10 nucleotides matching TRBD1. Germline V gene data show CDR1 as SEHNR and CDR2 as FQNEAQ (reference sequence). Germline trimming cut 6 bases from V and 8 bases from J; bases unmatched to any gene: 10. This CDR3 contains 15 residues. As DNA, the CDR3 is TGTGCCAGCAGTAACCGGGACAGGGGAGTACATGAGCAGTTCTTC. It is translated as CASSNRDRGVHEQFF.

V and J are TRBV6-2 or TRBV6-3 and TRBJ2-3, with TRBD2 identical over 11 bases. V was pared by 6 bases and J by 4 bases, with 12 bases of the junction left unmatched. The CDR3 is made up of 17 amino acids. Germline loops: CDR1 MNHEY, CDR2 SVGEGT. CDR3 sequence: CASSPKLAGVFPDTQYF. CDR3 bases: TGTGCCAGCAGCCCTAAACTAGCGGGAGTTTTTCCAGATACGCAGTATTTT.

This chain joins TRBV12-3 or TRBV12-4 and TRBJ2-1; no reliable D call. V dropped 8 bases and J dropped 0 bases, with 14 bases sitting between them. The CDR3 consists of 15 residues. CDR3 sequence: CASSKSKSSYNEQFF. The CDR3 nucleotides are TGTGCCAGCTCGAAGAGCAAGAGCTCCTACAATGAGCAGTTCTTC.

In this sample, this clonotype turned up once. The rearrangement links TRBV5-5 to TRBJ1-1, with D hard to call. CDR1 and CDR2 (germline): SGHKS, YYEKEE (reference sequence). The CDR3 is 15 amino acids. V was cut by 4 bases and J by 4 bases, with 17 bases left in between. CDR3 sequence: CASSPAPPHSTEAFF. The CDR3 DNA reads TGTGCCAGCAGCCCCGCCCCCCCTCATTCCACTGAAGCTTTCTTT. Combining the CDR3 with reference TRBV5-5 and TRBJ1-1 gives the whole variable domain DAGVTQSPTHLIKTRGQQVTLRCSPISGHKSVSWYQQVLGQGPQFIFQYYEKEERGRGNFPDRFSARQFPNYSSELNVNALLLGDSALYLCASSPAPPHSTEAFFGQGTRLTVV.

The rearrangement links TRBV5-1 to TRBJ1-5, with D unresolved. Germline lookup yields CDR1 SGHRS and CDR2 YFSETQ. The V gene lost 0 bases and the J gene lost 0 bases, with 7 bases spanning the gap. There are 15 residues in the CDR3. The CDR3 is CASSLAADSNQPQHF. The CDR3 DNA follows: TGCGCCAGCAGCTTGGCGGCAGATAGCAATCAGCCCCAGCATTTT.

Written as DNA, the CDR3 is TGTGCCAGCAGCTTAGCGCATACCATCGATACGCAGTATTTT. Encoded protein: CASSLAHTIDTQYF. The chain has TRBV7-2 and TRBJ2-3; D uncertain. This CDR3 contains 14 residues. Germline-derived CDR1 and CDR2 are SGHTA and FQGNSA. V dropped 0 bases and J dropped 6 bases, with 10 bases sitting between them.

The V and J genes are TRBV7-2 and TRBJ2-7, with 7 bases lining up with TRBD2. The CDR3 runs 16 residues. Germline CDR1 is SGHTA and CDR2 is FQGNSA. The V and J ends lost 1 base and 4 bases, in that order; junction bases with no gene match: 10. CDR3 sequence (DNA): TGTGCCAGCAGCTTAGAGTCTAGCGGTCTGAGGTACGAGCAGTACTTC. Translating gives CASSLESSGLRYEQYF.

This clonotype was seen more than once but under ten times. The CDR3 DNA reads TGCGCCAGCAGTGATAGGGGGGCTGATGAGCAGTTCTTC. Protein product: CASSDRGADEQFF. The V gene is TRBV10-2, the J gene TRBJ2-1, with D perhaps assigned TRBD1 or TRBD2 (6 bases each). This CDR3 is 13 amino acids long. Per germline, CDR1 WSHSY and CDR2 SAAADI. V lost 3 bases and J lost 8, with 11 bases in between.

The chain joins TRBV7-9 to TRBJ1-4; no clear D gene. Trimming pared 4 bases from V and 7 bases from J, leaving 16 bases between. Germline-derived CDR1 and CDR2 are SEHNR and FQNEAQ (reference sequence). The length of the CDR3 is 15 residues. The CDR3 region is CASSYSGTLGEKLFF. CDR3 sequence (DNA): TGTGCCAGCAGCTACTCGGGCACGCTGGGTGAAAAACTGTTTTTT.

The CDR3 sequence is CAGPVNNEQFF. CDR3 coding DNA: TGTGCCGGACCGGTCAACAATGAGCAGTTCTTC. This chain joins TRBV19 and TRBJ2-1; D gene ambiguous. V was trimmed by 11 bases and J by 5 bases, leaving 10 bases between them. The CDR3 covers 11 residues. Germline V gene sequence: CDR1 LNHDA, CDR2 SQIVND (reference sequence). Complete variable domain (other parts from reference TRBV19 and TRBJ2-1): DGGITQSPKYLFRKEGQNVTLSCEQNLNHDAMYWYRQDPGQGLRLIYYSQIVNDFQKGDIAEGYSVSREKKESFPLTVTSAQKNPTAFYLCAGPVNNEQFFGPGTRLTVL.

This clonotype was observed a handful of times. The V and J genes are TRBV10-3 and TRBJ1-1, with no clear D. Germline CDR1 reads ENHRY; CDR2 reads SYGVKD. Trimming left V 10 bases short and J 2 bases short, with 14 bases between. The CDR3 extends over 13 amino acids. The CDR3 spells CATTYGGNTEAFF. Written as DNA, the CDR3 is TGTGCCACAACTTATGGAGGAAACACTGAAGCTTTCTTT.

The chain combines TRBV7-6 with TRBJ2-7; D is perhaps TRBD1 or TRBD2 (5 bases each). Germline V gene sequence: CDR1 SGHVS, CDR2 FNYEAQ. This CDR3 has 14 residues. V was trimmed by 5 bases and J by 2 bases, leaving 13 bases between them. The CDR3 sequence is CASSRFEGPYEQYF. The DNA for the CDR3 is TGTGCCAGCAGCCGCTTTGAGGGGCCCTACGAGCAGTACTTC.

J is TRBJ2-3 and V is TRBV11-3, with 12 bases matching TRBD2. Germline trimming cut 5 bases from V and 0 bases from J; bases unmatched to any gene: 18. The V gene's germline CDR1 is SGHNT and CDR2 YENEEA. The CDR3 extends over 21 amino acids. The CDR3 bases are TGTGCCAGCAGCCTACGCAGGAGACTAGCGGGAGCCAGTTCTAGCACAGATACGCAGTATTTT. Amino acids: CASSLRRRLAGASSSTDTQYF.

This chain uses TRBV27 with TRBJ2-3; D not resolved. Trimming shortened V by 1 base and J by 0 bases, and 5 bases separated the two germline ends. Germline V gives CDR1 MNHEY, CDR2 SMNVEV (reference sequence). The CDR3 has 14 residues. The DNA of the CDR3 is TGTGCCAGCAGTTTATTTGGCAGCACAGATACGCAGTATTTT. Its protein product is CASSLFGSTDTQYF.

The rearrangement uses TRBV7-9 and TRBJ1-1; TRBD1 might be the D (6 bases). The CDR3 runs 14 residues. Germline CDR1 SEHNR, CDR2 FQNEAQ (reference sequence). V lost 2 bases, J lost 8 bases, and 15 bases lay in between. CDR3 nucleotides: TGTGCCAGCAGCTTAAGGGCTACCGGGACAGAAGCTTTCTTT. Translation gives CASSLRATGTEAFF.

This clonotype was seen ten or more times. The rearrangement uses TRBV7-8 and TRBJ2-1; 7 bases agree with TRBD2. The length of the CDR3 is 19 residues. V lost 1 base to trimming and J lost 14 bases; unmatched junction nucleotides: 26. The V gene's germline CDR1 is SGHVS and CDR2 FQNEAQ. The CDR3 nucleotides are TGTGCCAGCAGCTTAGTATCCCGCCCCGTAGCGTCTTCGGGGGGTTTTGAGTTCTTC. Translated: CASSLVSRPVASSGGFEFF.

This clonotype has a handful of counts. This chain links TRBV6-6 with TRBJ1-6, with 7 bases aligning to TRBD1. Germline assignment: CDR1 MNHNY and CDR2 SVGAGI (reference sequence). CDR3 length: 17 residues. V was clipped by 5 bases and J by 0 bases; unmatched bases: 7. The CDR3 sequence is CASSPPQGSSYNSPLHF. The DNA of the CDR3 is TGTGCCAGCAGTCCCCCACAGGGGAGCTCCTATAATTCACCCCTCCACTTT.

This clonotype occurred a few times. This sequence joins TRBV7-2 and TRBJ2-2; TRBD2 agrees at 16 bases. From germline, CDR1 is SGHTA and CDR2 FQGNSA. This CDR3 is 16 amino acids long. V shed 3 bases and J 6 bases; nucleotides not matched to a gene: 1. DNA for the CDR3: TGTGCCAGCAGCTTTGGGACTAGCGGGAGGGCCGGGGAGCTGTTTTTT. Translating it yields CASSFGTSGRAGELFF.

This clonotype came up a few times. The CDR3 DNA sequence: TGTGCCAGCAGCCGCGCACACAGGGGGCTTACTGAAGCTTTCTTT. It is translated as CASSRAHRGLTEAFF. The chain recombines TRBV3-1 with TRBJ1-1, with 9 nucleotides matching TRBD1. The CDR3 contains 15 residues. Germline CDR1 and CDR2: LGHDT and YNNKEL (reference sequence). Trimming cost V 4 bases and J 5 bases; bases outside gene matches: 8.

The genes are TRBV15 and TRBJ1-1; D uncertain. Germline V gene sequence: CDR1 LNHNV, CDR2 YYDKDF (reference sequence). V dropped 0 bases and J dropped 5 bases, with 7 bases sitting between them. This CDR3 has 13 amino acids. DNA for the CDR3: TGTGCCACCAGCAGAGATCCTCCGACTGAAGCTTTCTTT. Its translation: CATSRDPPTEAFF.

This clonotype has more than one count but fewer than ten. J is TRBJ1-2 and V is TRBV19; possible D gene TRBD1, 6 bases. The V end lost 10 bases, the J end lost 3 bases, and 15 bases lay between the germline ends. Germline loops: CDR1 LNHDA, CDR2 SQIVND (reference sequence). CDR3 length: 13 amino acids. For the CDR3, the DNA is TGTGCCACCTCAACAGGGTTGGACTATGGCTACACCTTC. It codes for CATSTGLDYGYTF.